These T cell receptor beta chains were read from a single sample in a study of OX40 agonist ivuxolimab in advanced cancers. The data were produced by immunoSEQ multiplex PCR, yet TCRdb's version contains in-frame clones alone and is incomplete. The sample holds about 23,000 clones, around 84% seen once. Sequencing was performed on CD4+ or CD8+ T cells sorted from blood, taken in a trial of the OX40 agonist ivuxolimab. These receptors were obtained from an adult with an advanced solid tumor such as melanoma, head and neck, liver or kidney cancer. The CDR3 runs from the conserved cysteine through the conserved F or W. D genes are given only for firm matches. The size entry is marked missing in some rows and otherwise reads once, few, many or a size class.

length: 12; size: NA; D: NA; J: TRBJ2-1; V: TRBV28; CDR3: CASSFWENEQFF; DNA: TGTGCCAGCAGTTTTTGGGAAAATGAGCAGTTCTTC
length: 14; size: NA; D: NA; J: TRBJ1-2; V: TRBV19; CDR3: CASSIGDTLYGYTF; DNA: TGTGCCAGTAGTATAGGGGACACCCTCTATGGCTACACCTTC
length: 14; size: NA; D: NA; J: TRBJ1-1; V: TRBV7-6; CDR3: CASSLGGQPTEAFF; DNA: TGTGCCAGCAGCTTAGGGGGGCAGCCCACTGAAGCTTTCTTT
length: 11; size: NA; D: NA; J: TRBJ2-5; V: TRBV20-1; CDR3: CSDRVQETQYF; DNA: TGCAGTGACAGAGTCCAAGAGACCCAGTACTTC
length: 14; size: NA; D: NA; J: TRBJ1-3; V: TRBV19; CDR3: CASTTMSSGNTIYF; DNA: TGTGCCAGTACAACGATGAGCTCTGGAAACACCATATATTTT
length: 17; size: few; D: TRBD1; J: TRBJ1-5; V: TRBV19; CDR3: CASNGLRQGGSNQPQHF; DNA: TGTGCCAGTAACGGCCTCCGACAGGGCGGGAGCAATCAGCCCCAGCATTTT
length: 18; size: few; D: NA; J: TRBJ1-2; V: TRBV4-3; CDR3: CASSQVVGGGRSNYGYTF; DNA: TGCGCCAGCAGCCAAGTGGTTGGTGGAGGACGAAGTAACTATGGCTACACCTTC
length: 14; size: NA; D: TRBD1; J: TRBJ1-1; V: TRBV9; CDR3: CASSGGQGASEAFF; DNA: TGTGCCAGCAGCGGGGGACAGGGGGCTTCTGAAGCTTTCTTT
length: 14; size: NA; D: NA; J: TRBJ1-1; V: TRBV4-2; CDR3: CASSQDRGGTEAFF; DNA: TGTGCCAGCAGCCAAGATCGGGGGGGAACTGAAGCTTTCTTT
length: 16; size: NA; D: NA; J: TRBJ2-7; V: TRBV7-3; CDR3: CASSLTYAGTSYEQYF; DNA: TGTGCCAGCAGCTTAACCTACGCCGGGACCTCCTACGAGCAGTACTTC
length: 16; size: NA; D: TRBD1; J: TRBJ1-1; V: TRBV7-9; CDR3: CASSPSLTGPNTEAFF; DNA: TGTGCCAGCAGCCCCTCCCTGACAGGGCCGAACACTGAAGCTTTCTTT
length: 14; size: NA; D: TRBD1; J: TRBJ2-7; V: TRBV25-1; CDR3: CASSAGTGSYEQYF; DNA: TGTGCCAGCAGCGCCGGGACAGGGTCGTACGAGCAGTACTTC
length: 14; size: NA; D: NA; J: TRBJ1-1; V: TRBV4-3; CDR3: CASSQGLGNTEAFF; DNA: TGCGCCAGCAGCCAAGGACTAGGAAACACTGAAGCTTTCTTT
length: 14; size: NA; D: TRBD2; J: TRBJ2-3; V: TRBV5-8; CDR3: CASRLAGGLDTQYF; DNA: TGTGCCAGCAGACTAGCGGGGGGCCTAGATACGCAGTATTTT
length: 14; size: NA; D: NA; J: TRBJ2-7; V: TRBV4-3; CDR3: CASSQDRGSDEQYF; DNA: TGCGCCAGCAGCCAAGATCGCGGGTCGGACGAGCAGTACTTC
length: 10; size: NA; D: NA; J: TRBJ2-1; V: TRBV7-9; CDR3: CASQRNEQFF; DNA: TGTGCCAGCCAGAGGAATGAGCAGTTCTTC
length: 15; size: NA; D: NA; J: TRBJ2-3; V: TRBV15; CDR3: CATSPQVPSTDTQYF; DNA: TGTGCCACCAGCCCCCAGGTTCCGAGCACAGATACGCAGTATTTT
length: 13; size: NA; D: TRBD1; J: TRBJ1-2; V: TRBV27; CDR3: CASSPGQGTGYTF; DNA: TGTGCCAGCAGTCCAGGACAGGGTACGGGCTACACCTTC
length: 13; size: NA; D: NA; J: TRBJ2-7; V: TRBV6-5; CDR3: CAILNIRESEQYF; DNA: TGTGCCATCCTAAACATAAGGGAGTCCGAGCAGTACTTC
length: 14; size: NA; D: NA; J: TRBJ2-5; V: TRBV5-4; CDR3: CASSFKGDQETQYF; DNA: TGTGCCAGCAGCTTCAAAGGGGACCAAGAGACCCAGTACTTC
length: 12; size: NA; D: TRBD1; J: TRBJ2-5; V: TRBV10-2; CDR3: CASSEDRDSQYF; DNA: TGCGCCAGCAGTGAGGACAGGGATTCCCAGTACTTC
length: 18; size: NA; D: TRBD2; J: TRBJ2-7; V: TRBV4-3; CDR3: CASSLGGTSGGLHYEQYF; DNA: TGCGCCAGCAGCCTGGGCGGGACTAGCGGGGGCCTGCACTACGAGCAGTACTTC
length: 11; size: NA; D: NA; J: TRBJ2-7; V: TRBV7-9; CDR3: CASSAAYEQYF; DNA: TGTGCCAGCAGCGCCGCATACGAGCAGTACTTC
length: 14; size: once; D: NA; J: TRBJ1-1; V: TRBV9; CDR3: CASRRGMGDPEAFF; DNA: TGTGCCAGCAGGAGGGGGATGGGGGATCCTGAAGCTTTCTTT
length: 12; size: NA; D: NA; J: TRBJ2-7; V: TRBV7-9; CDR3: CASSLYDGEQYF; DNA: TGTGCCAGCAGCTTATACGATGGCGAGCAGTACTTC
length: 13; size: NA; D: NA; J: TRBJ2-3; V: TRBV6-4; CDR3: CASSDRVEDTQYF; DNA: TGTGCCAGCAGTGACAGGGTAGAAGATACGCAGTATTTT
length: 16; size: NA; D: TRBD2; J: TRBJ2-1; V: TRBV13; CDR3: CASSLGTSGAYNEQFF; DNA: TGTGCCAGCAGCTTAGGAACTAGCGGGGCCTACAATGAGCAGTTCTTC
length: 12; size: NA; D: NA; J: TRBJ1-1; V: TRBV18; CDR3: CASSPINTEAFF; DNA: TGTGCCAGCTCACCAATAAACACTGAAGCTTTCTTT
length: 16; size: NA; D: NA; J: TRBJ1-2; V: TRBV29-1; CDR3: CSANWGVKGTNYGYTF; DNA: TGCAGCGCCAATTGGGGCGTTAAGGGGACTAACTATGGCTACACCTTC
length: 17; size: NA; D: TRBD2; J: TRBJ2-2; V: TRBV11-2; CDR3: CASSPEVAGGRTGELFF; DNA: TGTGCCAGCAGCCCCGAGGTAGCGGGGGGCCGGACCGGGGAGCTGTTTTTT
length: 15; size: NA; D: NA; J: TRBJ1-5; V: TRBV19; CDR3: CASSVSLGGNQPQHF; DNA: TGTGCCAGTAGTGTGTCCCTTGGGGGCAATCAGCCCCAGCATTTT
length: 14; size: NA; D: NA; J: TRBJ2-2; V: TRBV19; CDR3: CASSEDGNTGELFF; DNA: TGTGCCAGTAGTGAAGACGGGAACACCGGGGAGCTGTTTTTT
length: 15; size: NA; D: NA; J: TRBJ2-2; V: TRBV4-3; CDR3: CASSQDRTGTGELFF; DNA: TGCGCCAGCAGCCAAGATCGCACAGGCACCGGGGAGCTGTTTTTT
length: 13; size: once; D: NA; J: TRBJ2-7; V: TRBV11-2; CDR3: CASSASGEYEQYF; DNA: TGTGCCAGCAGCGCTAGTGGGGAGTACGAGCAGTACTTC
length: 13; size: few; D: TRBD1; J: TRBJ2-4; V: TRBV7-8; CDR3: CASSGQGVDIQYF; DNA: TGTGCCAGCAGCGGACAGGGGGTTGACATTCAGTACTTC
length: 15; size: NA; D: NA; J: TRBJ1-4; V: TRBV2; CDR3: CASSAGRSINEKLFF; DNA: TGTGCCAGCAGTGCCGGCCGCTCTATTAATGAAAAACTGTTTTTT
length: 14; size: NA; D: TRBD2; J: TRBJ2-1; V: TRBV27; CDR3: CASALAGGHNEQFF; DNA: TGTGCCAGCGCACTAGCGGGGGGGCACAATGAGCAGTTCTTC
length: 15; size: NA; D: TRBD2; J: TRBJ2-7; V: TRBV6-5; CDR3: CASSYSKRGSYEQYF; DNA: TGTGCCAGCAGTTACTCAAAGCGGGGCTCCTACGAGCAGTACTTC
length: 16; size: NA; D: TRBD2; J: TRBJ2-1; V: TRBV11-3; CDR3: CASSLDGTSGHNEQFF; DNA: TGTGCCAGCAGCTTAGACGGGACTAGCGGACACAATGAGCAGTTCTTC
length: 14; size: once; D: TRBD1; J: TRBJ1-6; V: TRBV6-1; CDR3: CASSEGTGGSPLHF; DNA: TGTGCCAGCAGCGAAGGGACAGGTGGGTCACCCCTCCACTTT